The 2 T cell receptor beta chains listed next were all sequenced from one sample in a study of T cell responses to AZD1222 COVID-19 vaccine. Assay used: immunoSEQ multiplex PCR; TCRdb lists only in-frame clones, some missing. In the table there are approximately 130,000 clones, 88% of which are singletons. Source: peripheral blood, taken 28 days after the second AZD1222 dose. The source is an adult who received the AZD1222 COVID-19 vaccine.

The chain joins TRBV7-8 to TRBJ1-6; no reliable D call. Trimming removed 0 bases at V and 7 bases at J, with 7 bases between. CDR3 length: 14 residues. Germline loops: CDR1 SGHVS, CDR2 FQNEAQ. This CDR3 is CASSLAESNSPLHF. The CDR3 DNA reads TGTGCCAGCAGCTTAGCGGAATCCAATTCACCCCTCCACTTT.

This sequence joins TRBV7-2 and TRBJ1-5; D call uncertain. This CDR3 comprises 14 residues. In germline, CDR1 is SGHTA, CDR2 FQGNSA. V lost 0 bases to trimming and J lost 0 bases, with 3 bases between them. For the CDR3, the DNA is TGTGCCAGCAGCTTAGCAGGTAGCAATCAGCCCCAGCATTTT. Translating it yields CASSLAGSNQPQHF.